This T cell receptor (beta chain) is drawn from a study of Graves' ophthalmopathy and Graves' hyperthyroidism. This clonotype was counted a few times. As the template, RNA transcripts were used to amplify TCR beta CDR3 regions. An initial RT-PCR round employing HTBI primers preceded a second-round multiplex PCR. TCRdb ran MiXCR on the multiplex PCR reads and lists one entry per CDR3 protein. The data contain about 740,000 distinct CDR3 sequences, 35% to 50% of them singletons. Germline V CDR1 and CDR2: MGHDK, SYGVNS. Trimming pared 5 bases from V and 3 bases from J, leaving 14 bases between. The CDR3 covers 16 residues.

The TCR comes from an adult man with Graves' ophthalmopathy. The rearrangement joins TRBV25-1 to TRBJ1-6; D is perhaps TRBD1 (5 bases). Sequenced: peripheral blood. The CDR3 here is CASSFPQGNYNSPLHF. CDR3 DNA sequence: TGTGCCAGCAGTTTCCCCCAGGGTAACTATAATTCACCCCTCCACTTT.